This TCR beta chain was profiled in a study of shared clonotypes between healthy human individuals. Study details: Each donor's CD8 memory used one plate, CD8 naive two, each CD4 subset three.

Trimming cost V 10 bases and J 2 bases, with 14 bases left between them. The germline CDR1 and CDR2 sequences are MNHNY and SVGAGI (reference sequence). CDR3 length equals 13 residues. Each cell subset's genomic DNA was divided evenly among several immunoSEQ plates. Sequencing used immunoSEQ multiplex PCR; TCRdb keeps in-frame clones, though not all of them. Of 2.3 million or so clones listed, approximately 95% are singletons. This sequence joins TRBV6-6 and TRBJ1-1; D is unresolved. Sequencing was performed on naive CD4+ T cells from PBMCs. Subset defined: CD45RA+ positively selected. The TCR was taken from a man aged 18-30 years in good health. Some clones in this sample may be carry-over from other donors' samples. CDR3 amino acids: CANRRQINTEAFF. The CDR3 coding sequence is TGTGCCAACCGACGGCAGATCAACACTGAAGCTTTCTTT.